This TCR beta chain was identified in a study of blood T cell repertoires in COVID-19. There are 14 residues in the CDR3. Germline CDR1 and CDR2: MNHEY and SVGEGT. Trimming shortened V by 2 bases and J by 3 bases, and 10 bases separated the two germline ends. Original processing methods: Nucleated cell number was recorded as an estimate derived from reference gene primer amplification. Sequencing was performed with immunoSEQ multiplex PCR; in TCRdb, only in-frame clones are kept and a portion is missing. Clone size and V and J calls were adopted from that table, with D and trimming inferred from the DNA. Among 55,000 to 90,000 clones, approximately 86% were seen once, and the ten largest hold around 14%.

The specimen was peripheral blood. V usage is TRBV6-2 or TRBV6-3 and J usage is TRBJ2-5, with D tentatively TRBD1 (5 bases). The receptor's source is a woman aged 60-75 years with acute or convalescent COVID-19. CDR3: CASSYRTRKETQYF. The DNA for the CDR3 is TGTGCCAGCAGTTACAGGACACGTAAAGAGACCCAGTACTTC.